The 13 T cell receptor beta chains below were found in one sample sequenced in a study of T-cell reconstitution after alpha-beta-depleted transplantation in children. A TCRbeta library incorporating unique molecular identifiers was prepared. Each CDR3 protein is one row after TCRdb ran MiXCR on the PCR reads. In the table there are over 550,000 distinct CDR3 sequences, roughly a tenth of which are singletons. Sequencing was performed on PBMCs from the stem cell graft donor, taken from the stem cell graft. Receptors originate from a human donor who donated a stem cell graft to a child with acute myeloid leukemia.

This clonotype was counted many times. V gene TRBV7-2 combines with J gene TRBJ1-3; D call uncertain. CDR1 is SGHTA and CDR2 is FQGNSA in the germline V gene. This CDR3 is built from 13 residues. The ends were cut back, 6 bases at V and 2 bases at J, with 8 bases in the middle. CDR3 sequence: CASRGPPGNTIYF. CDR3 DNA: TGTGCCAGCAGGGGCCCCCCTGGAAACACCATATATTTT.

This clonotype has just a few counts. This chain joins TRBV4-1 and TRBJ2-3; D tentatively fits TRBD1 or TRBD2 (5 bases each). Trimming removed 3 bases from V and 10 bases from J, with 11 bases in between. There are 12 residues in the CDR3. Per germline, CDR1 MGHRA and CDR2 YSYEKL. Here the CDR3 DNA reads TGCGCCAGCAGCCAGACCGGGACGGCGCAGTATTTT. Encoded protein: CASSQTGTAQYF.

This clonotype has at least ten counts. The rearrangement links TRBV9 to TRBJ1-1; D is uncertain. Trimming removed 4 bases from V and 6 bases from J, with 13 bases in between. Looked up from germline, CDR1 is SGDLS and CDR2 is YYNGEE. CDR3 size: 13 residues. The CDR3 loop is CASSPIRVAEAFF. Here the CDR3 DNA reads TGTGCCAGCAGCCCGATCCGGGTAGCTGAAGCTTTCTTT.

This rearrangement joins TRBV28 to TRBJ2-2; D is uncertain. V shed 0 bases and J shed 0 bases, with 5 bases lying between them. Germline CDR1 is MDHEN and CDR2 is SYDVKM. This CDR3 region has 15 residues. CDR3 coding DNA: TGTGCCAGCAGTTTATGGGGTACGAACACCGGGGAGCTGTTTTTT. Residues: CASSLWGTNTGELFF.

This chain links TRBV3-1 with TRBJ2-2, with D hard to call. Germline CDR1 LGHDT, CDR2 YNNKEL (reference sequence). V was clipped by 1 base and J by 5 bases, with 5 bases between them. The CDR3 runs 13 residues. The CDR3 protein is CASSQGETGELFF. Here the CDR3 DNA reads TGTGCCAGCAGCCAAGGAGAGACCGGGGAGCTGTTTTTT.

This clonotype showed up many times. The CDR3 loop reads CASSWRTGELFF. CDR3 nucleotides: TGTGCCAGCAGTTGGCGTACCGGGGAGCTGTTTTTT. The genes are TRBV27 and TRBJ2-2; D is uncertain. The germline V gene encodes CDR1 MNHEY and CDR2 SMNVEV (reference sequence). The CDR3 length is 12 residues. Trimming removed 4 bases from V and 5 bases from J, with 5 bases in between.

This clonotype was counted many times. The chain uses TRBV5-5 and TRBJ1-2; D gene ambiguous. Trimming cost V 0 bases and J 2 bases, with 5 bases left between them. Germline loops: CDR1 SGHKS, CDR2 YYEKEE (reference sequence). This CDR3 is 13 amino acids long. CDR3 residues: CASSLGENYGYTF. CDR3 in DNA: TGTGCCAGCAGCTTGGGAGAGAACTATGGCTACACCTTC.

This clonotype was observed a handful of times. The CDR3 DNA sequence: TGTGCCTGGAGTATCGGACAGGGGACTATTTACCCTAATGAAAAACTGTTTTTT. Translation gives CAWSIGQGTIYPNEKLFF. This chain connects TRBV30 to TRBJ1-4; 9 nucleotides align to TRBD1. Germline lookup yields CDR1 GTSNPN and CDR2 SVGIG (reference sequence). With 2 bases clipped from V and 3 bases from J, the junction kept 13 bases outside the gene matches. The CDR3 is 18 amino acids.

This clonotype has more than one count but fewer than ten. This chain links TRBV15 with TRBJ2-5; 7 bases match TRBD2. Trimming at V came to 0 bases and at J to 2 bases, leaving 9 bases not matched to a gene. Germline values: CDR1 LNHNV, CDR2 YYDKDF (reference sequence). The CDR3 contains 17 residues. This CDR3 reads CATSRDPPSGLQETQYF. The CDR3 DNA reads TGTGCCACCAGCAGAGATCCGCCTAGCGGATTACAAGAGACCCAGTACTTC.

The J gene is TRBJ2-7, the V gene TRBV27; 7 bases are a match to TRBD1. Germline loops: CDR1 MNHEY, CDR2 SMNVEV (reference sequence). V lost 4 bases to trimming and J lost 0 bases; unmatched junction nucleotides: 6. CDR3 size: 15 residues. CDR3 residues: CASSSTGASSYEQYF. The CDR3 nucleotides are TGTGCCAGCAGTTCCACAGGGGCTAGCTCCTACGAGCAGTACTTC.

This clonotype was seen repeatedly, ten times or more. A junction end diverges from the germline sequence, so it may reflect a read error. V usage is TRBV7-2 and J usage is TRBJ2-3, with TRBD2 matching over 7 bases. The V gene's germline CDR1 is SGHTA and CDR2 FQGNSA. This CDR3 has 14 residues. CDR3 sequence reads: CASSLGLDTDTQYF. The CDR3 nucleotides are TGCGCCAGCAGCCTAGGACTAGACACAGATACGCAGTATTTT.

This clonotype was counted a few times. This sequence joins TRBV4-3 and TRBJ2-6, with D perhaps TRBD2 (5 bases). The V and J ends lost 6 bases and 3 bases respectively, with 9 bases between them. This CDR3 region has 14 residues. Germline V lookup: CDR1 LGHNA, CDR2 YSLEER. The CDR3 here is CASSLGVGANVLTF. DNA of the CDR3: TGCGCCAGCAGTTTGGGAGTTGGGGCCAACGTCCTGACTTTC.

This clonotype was counted at least ten times. This sequence joins TRBV6-2 or TRBV6-3 and TRBJ2-3; D is perhaps TRBD1 or TRBD2 (6 bases each). CDR1 and CDR2 from the germline V gene are MNHEY and SVGEGT. CDR3 size: 14 residues. Trimming took 6 bases from V and 3 from J, leaving 13 bases between them. The CDR3 region is CASRIQGRTDTQYF. The CDR3 DNA sequence: TGTGCCAGCAGGATTCAGGGGAGGACAGATACGCAGTATTTT.